Listed below are T cell receptor beta chains from one sample, sequenced in a study of control samples from healthy donors and cancer patients. Sequenced by immunoSEQ multiplex PCR; TCRdb stores in-frame clones only, minus some. The sample includes approximately 110,000 clones, 83% seen only once; the top ten take less than 15%. Sequenced sample: blood. Source of these receptors: a woman between 45 and 65 years old in good health. Both conserved end residues are part of each CDR3. Fields, in order: clone size, D gene, J gene, V gene, CDR3 DNA, CDR3 protein. The D gene is left open where the match is weak. Clone size appears in some rows only: once, few, many, or a class for an expanded clone.

-	-	TRBJ1-5	TRBV27	TGTGCCAGCAGGGCTCATCAGGGCCGACAGCCCCAGCATTTT	CASRAHQGRQPQHF
-	TRBD2	TRBJ2-3	TRBV2	TGTGCCAGCAGTGGGACTAGCGGGGCCACTAGCACAGATACGCAGTATTTT	CASSGTSGATSTDTQYF
-	TRBD2	TRBJ2-7	TRBV13	TGTGCCAGCAGCCTCCTAGCGGGATACGAGCAGTACTTC	CASSLLAGYEQYF
-	-	TRBJ1-5	TRBV7-2	TGTGCCAGCAGCTTAGATGGGCCAGGGTATCAGCCCCAGCATTTT	CASSLDGPGYQPQHF
-	-	TRBJ1-2	TRBV19	TGTGCCAGTAGCGTCGCAGCAGAACGCTATGGCTACACCTTC	CASSVAAERYGYTF
-	-	TRBJ1-1	TRBV18	TGTGCCAGCTCACCCAGGGACTTGAACACTGAAGCTTTCTTT	CASSPRDLNTEAFF
-	TRBD2	TRBJ2-2	TRBV7-3	TGTGCCAGCAGCTCACTAGGGACTAGCGGGCCGAACACCGGGGAGCTGTTTTTT	CASSSLGTSGPNTGELFF
few	-	TRBJ1-1	TRBV6-5	TGTGCCAGCAGCGAGACCTCGGCCGCCACTGAAGCTTTCTTT	CASSETSAATEAFF
-	TRBD1	TRBJ2-7	TRBV25-1	TGTGCCAGCAGTGCCCCCGGGACAGGGGCCAGCGAGCAGTACTTC	CASSAPGTGASEQYF
-	TRBD1	TRBJ1-6	TRBV18	TGTGCCAGCTCACCAAAACTTAAGACAGGGGCGAGCTCCTATAATTCACCCCTCCACTTT	CASSPKLKTGASSYNSPLHF
-	TRBD1	TRBJ2-2	TRBV5-1	TGCGCCAGCAGCCATGGACAGGGGGCGAACACCGGGGAGCTGTTTTTT	CASSHGQGANTGELFF
-	-	TRBJ1-2	TRBV21-1	TGTGCCAGCTGTGTTCCGCGGGGGACAGGGACTTCGGGCTACACCTTC	CASCVPRGTGTSGYTF
-	-	TRBJ1-2	TRBV7-9	TGTGCCAGCAGCGAGGGGGTATATGGCTACACCTTC	CASSEGVYGYTF
-	TRBD2	TRBJ2-5	TRBV9	TGTGCCAGCAGCGTATTTGGCGGGAGAGGCGAGACCCAGTACTTC	CASSVFGGRGETQYF
-	TRBD1	TRBJ2-2	TRBV7-9	TGTGCCAGCAGCTTCTGGAAGAACAGGGGGTGCGGCGGGGAGCTGTTTTTT	CASSFWKNRGCGGELFF
-	-	TRBJ1-4	TRBV2	TGTGCCAGCGGGCAGGGGTATGAAAAACTGTTTTTT	CASGQGYEKLFF
few	TRBD2	TRBJ2-1	TRBV5-4	TGTGCCAGCAGCTTGTGGGGAAGTCCGGGACTAGGTCTAAATGAGCAGTTCTTC	CASSLWGSPGLGLNEQFF
-	-	TRBJ2-1	TRBV3-1/TRBV3-2	TGTGCCAGCAGCGAACCGATTGTTGGGGAGCAGTTCTTC	CASSEPIVGEQFF
-	TRBD1	TRBJ2-1	TRBV5-1	TGCGCCAGCAGCTTGGGGCAGGGGGCCTACAATGAGCAGTTCTTC	CASSLGQGAYNEQFF
-	-	TRBJ2-1	TRBV4-1	TGCGCCAGCAGCCGTCTGGGTGGGGGGACCTACAATGAGCAGTTCTTC	CASSRLGGGTYNEQFF
-	-	TRBJ2-5	TRBV9	TGTGCCAGCAGCGCTGGGGAGACAGCGTACCAAGAGACCCAGTACTTC	CASSAGETAYQETQYF
-	-	TRBJ2-7	TRBV9	TGTGCCAGCAGCCTAAAGTGGGGGGCGTCCGAGCAGTACTTC	CASSLKWGASEQYF
-	-	TRBJ1-5	TRBV9	TGTGCCAGCAGCGCCGACAGCGATCAGCCCCAGCATTTT	CASSADSDQPQHF
-	TRBD2	TRBJ2-3	TRBV9	TGTGCCAGCAGCGTATTAGCGGGAGGCACAGATACGCAGTATTTT	CASSVLAGGTDTQYF
-	TRBD1	TRBJ2-7	TRBV9	TGTGCCAGCAGCATGGGACAGGGGGCGGAGACCTACGAGCAGTACTTC	CASSMGQGAETYEQYF
-	-	TRBJ2-7	TRBV19	TGTGCCAGTAGTATAGTAGGGGGTTCCGAGCAGTACTTC	CASSIVGGSEQYF
once	-	TRBJ1-3	TRBV3-1/TRBV3-2	TGTGCCAGCAGCCTATTAGGAGGAAACACCATATATTTT	CASSLLGGNTIYF
-	-	TRBJ2-6	TRBV2	TGTGCCAGCAGTGAAGCCAGGGACTCTGGGGCCAACGTCCTGACTTTC	CASSEARDSGANVLTF
-	-	TRBJ1-1	TRBV20-1	TGCAGTTACCACAGGGAAACGGCAGCTTTCTTT	CSYHRETAAFF
-	-	TRBJ2-5	TRBV29-1	TGCAGCGTTGAAGGGGGACAAAGGCGGTCAAGGGAGACCCAGTACTTC	CSVEGGQRRSRETQYF
-	-	TRBJ2-1	TRBV7-9	TGTGCCAGCAGCTTAGTCGTCGGGGTGAGCTCCTACAATGAGCAGTTCTTC	CASSLVVGVSSYNEQFF
-	-	TRBJ2-1	TRBV6-5	TGTGCCAGCAGTTACAAGCAGGGAGGTGAGCAGTTCTTC	CASSYKQGGEQFF
-	TRBD1	TRBJ1-5	TRBV7-8	TGTGCCAGCAGCAGAGGGACAGCCGATCAGCCCCAGCATTTT	CASSRGTADQPQHF
-	TRBD1	TRBJ1-5	TRBV20-1	TGCAGCGCTAGTCAGTCCCGGGACAGGGGTATTCAAGGCAATCAGCCCCAGCATTTT	CSASQSRDRGIQGNQPQHF
-	-	TRBJ1-2	TRBV7-2	TGTGCCAGCAGCTTAAGTGGGGATCGGAATGGCTACACCTTC	CASSLSGDRNGYTF
-	TRBD1	TRBJ2-5	TRBV5-1	TGCGCCAGCAGCAGGGGACAGGTCCAAGAGACCCAGTACTTC	CASSRGQVQETQYF
-	-	TRBJ1-1	TRBV7-9	TGTGCCAGCAGCGACGGACGGTATGAAGCTTTCTTT	CASSDGRYEAFF
-	TRBD2	TRBJ2-3	TRBV11-3	TGTGCCAGCAGCCTAGCGGGAGAGTCAGATACGCAGTATTTT	CASSLAGESDTQYF
few	TRBD2	TRBJ2-2	TRBV11-3	TGTGCCAGCAGAGTGACTAGCGGGCGTGGGGAGCTGTTTTTT	CASRVTSGRGELFF
-	-	TRBJ2-7	TRBV5-5	TGTGCCAGCAGCTTGGACGGGGGTTCCGCCTACGAGCAGTACTTC	CASSLDGGSAYEQYF
-	-	TRBJ1-4	TRBV24-1	TGTGCCACCAGTGATTCGAGGGGGATAGCTGAAAAACTGTTTTTT	CATSDSRGIAEKLFF
-	-	TRBJ1-5	TRBV7-2	TGTGCCAGCAGCTTTGACAGTAGCAATCAGCCCCAGCATTTT	CASSFDSSNQPQHF
once	TRBD1	TRBJ1-2	TRBV30	TGTGCCTGGAGTTTGGGACAGAGACTCTATGGCTACACCTTC	CAWSLGQRLYGYTF
-	TRBD2	TRBJ2-3	TRBV29-1	TGCAGCGTGGTAGGGACTAGCGGGAGCACAGATACGCAGTATTTT	CSVVGTSGSTDTQYF
-	TRBD2	TRBJ2-7	TRBV11-2	TGTGCCAGCAGCTTTAGCGGGAGTGGGTACGAGCAGTACTTC	CASSFSGSGYEQYF
-	TRBD1	TRBJ1-6	TRBV6-5	TGTGCCAGCAGGCGGGAAGGGGGCATTTATTCACCCCTCCACTTT	CASRREGGIYSPLHF
-	-	TRBJ1-2	TRBV4-3	TGCGCCAGCAGCCAAGATCGCCGGACTTTCGGCTATGGCTACACCTTC	CASSQDRRTFGYGYTF
-	TRBD1	TRBJ1-4	TRBV7-8	TGTGCCAGCAGCACCGGACAGGGGGCGCGTGAAAAACTGTTTTTT	CASSTGQGAREKLFF
-	-	TRBJ2-2	TRBV5-1	TGCGCCAGCAGCCCCGGTGGGGGAGCCGGGGAGCTGTTTTTT	CASSPGGGAGELFF
-	-	TRBJ2-7	TRBV7-2	TGTGCCAGCAGCTTAGTGAAGGGGGGGCAGTACTTC	CASSLVKGGQYF
-	-	TRBJ2-2	TRBV27	TGTGCCAGCAGTGGGGGAGCGGGCAGGGGGGTGTTTTTT	CASSGGAGRGVFF
once	TRBD1	TRBJ2-1	TRBV5-4	TGTGCCAGCAGCGGGGGACAGGGAAACTACAATGAGCAGTTCTTC	CASSGGQGNYNEQFF
few	-	TRBJ2-3	TRBV30	TGTGCCTGGAAGGTCACGGGGGGCCCCACAGATACGCAGTATTTT	CAWKVTGGPTDTQYF
-	TRBD2	TRBJ2-3	TRBV5-6	TGTGCCAGCAGCTCTTTACTAGCGGGGAGCACAGATACGCAGTATTTT	CASSSLLAGSTDTQYF
-	-	TRBJ1-1	TRBV19	TGTGCCAGTAGGATACTGACGGTAAACACTGAAGCTTTCTTT	CASRILTVNTEAFF
-	-	TRBJ2-1	TRBV4-3	TGCGCCAGCAGCCAAGACGCGACAGCCTACAATGAGCAGTTCTTC	CASSQDATAYNEQFF
-	-	TRBJ1-2	TRBV6-1	TGTGCCAGCAGTGAACAGCTATATGGCTACACCTTC	CASSEQLYGYTF
-	TRBD1	TRBJ1-2	TRBV7-2	TGTGCCAGCAGCTCGACGGGACAGACCTATGGCTACACCTTC	CASSSTGQTYGYTF
-	-	TRBJ1-6	TRBV30	TGTGCCTGGACCAGACAGGAAGGGGCACCCCTCCACTTT	CAWTRQEGAPLHF
-	-	TRBJ2-1	TRBV7-7	TGTGCTAGCAGCTTGTTTTCGGGGAACTACAATGAGCAGTTCTTC	CASSLFSGNYNEQFF